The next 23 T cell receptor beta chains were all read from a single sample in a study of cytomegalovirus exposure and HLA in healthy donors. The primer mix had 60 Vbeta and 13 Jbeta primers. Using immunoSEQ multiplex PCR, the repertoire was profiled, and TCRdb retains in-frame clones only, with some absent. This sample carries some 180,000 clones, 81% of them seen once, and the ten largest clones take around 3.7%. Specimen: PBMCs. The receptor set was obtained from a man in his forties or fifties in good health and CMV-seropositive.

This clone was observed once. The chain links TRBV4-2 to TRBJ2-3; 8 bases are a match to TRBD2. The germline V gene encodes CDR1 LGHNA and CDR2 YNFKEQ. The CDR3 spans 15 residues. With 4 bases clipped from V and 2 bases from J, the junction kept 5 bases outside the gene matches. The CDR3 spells CASSPAAGATDTQYF. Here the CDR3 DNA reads TGTGCCAGCAGCCCGGCAGCGGGGGCCACAGATACGCAGTATTTT.

The CDR3 nucleotides are TGCAGTGCTAGTCTTTACAATGAGCAGTTCTTC. This translates into CSASLYNEQFF. The rearrangement joins TRBV20-1 to TRBJ2-1; no clear D gene. Germline V gene data show CDR1 as DFQATT and CDR2 as SNEGSKA (reference sequence). The CDR3 consists of 11 residues. Trimming took off 3 bases at V and 4 bases at J, with 4 bases between the two ends.

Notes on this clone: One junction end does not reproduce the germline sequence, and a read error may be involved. DNA of the CDR3: TGTGCCAGCAGTTATAGCGGGGGGGGCGACGGGCAGTACTTC. This translates into CASSYSGGGDGQYF. The rearrangement links TRBV10-3 to TRBJ2-7; 11 bases are shared with TRBD2. Germline CDR1 and CDR2: ENHRY and SYGVKD. The CDR3 is 14 amino acids.

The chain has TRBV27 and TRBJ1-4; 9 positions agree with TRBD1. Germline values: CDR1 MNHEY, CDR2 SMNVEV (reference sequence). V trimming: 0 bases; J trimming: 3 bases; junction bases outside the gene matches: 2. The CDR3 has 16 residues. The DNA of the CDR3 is TGTGCCAGCAGTTTATCTTGGACAGGGGCTAATGAAAAACTGTTTTTT. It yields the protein CASSLSWTGANEKLFF.

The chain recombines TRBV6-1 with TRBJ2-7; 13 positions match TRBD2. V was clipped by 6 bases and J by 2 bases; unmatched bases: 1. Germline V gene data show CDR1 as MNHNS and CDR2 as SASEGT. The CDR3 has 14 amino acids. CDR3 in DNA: TGTGCCAGCAGAGGACTAGCGGGGGCCTACGAGCAGTACTTC. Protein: CASRGLAGAYEQYF.

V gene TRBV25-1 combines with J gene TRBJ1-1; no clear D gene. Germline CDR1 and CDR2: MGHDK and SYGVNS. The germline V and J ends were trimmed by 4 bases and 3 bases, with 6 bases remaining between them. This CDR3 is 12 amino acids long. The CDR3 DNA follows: TGTGCCAGCAGTGCCACGGACACTGAAGCTTTCTTT. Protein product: CASSATDTEAFF.

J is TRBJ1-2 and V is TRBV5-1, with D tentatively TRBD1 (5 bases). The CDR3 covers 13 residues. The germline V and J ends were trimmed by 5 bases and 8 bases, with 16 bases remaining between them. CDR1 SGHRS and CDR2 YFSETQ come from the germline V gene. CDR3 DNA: TGCGCCAGCAGGGACACTGAAGTGGAGGGCTACACCTTC. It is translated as CASRDTEVEGYTF.

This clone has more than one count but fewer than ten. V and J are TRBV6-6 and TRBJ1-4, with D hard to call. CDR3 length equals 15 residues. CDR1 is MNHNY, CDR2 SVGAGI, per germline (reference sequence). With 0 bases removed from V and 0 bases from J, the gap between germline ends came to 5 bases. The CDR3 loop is CASSYSPATNEKLFF. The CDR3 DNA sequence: TGTGCCAGCAGTTACTCCCCCGCAACTAATGAAAAACTGTTTTTT.

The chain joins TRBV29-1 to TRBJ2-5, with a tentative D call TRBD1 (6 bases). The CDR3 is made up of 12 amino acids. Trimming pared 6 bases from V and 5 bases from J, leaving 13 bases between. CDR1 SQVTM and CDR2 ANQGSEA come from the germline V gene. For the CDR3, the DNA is TGCAGCGTACAGGGTTCCGCTGAGACCCAGTACTTC. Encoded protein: CSVQGSAETQYF.

CDR3 DNA sequence: TGCGCCAGCAGCTGGGCGCGGAACACTGAAGCTTTCTTT. Its protein product is CASSWARNTEAFF. The chain carries TRBV5-1 and TRBJ1-1; D is ambiguous. The germline V and J ends were trimmed by 3 bases and 1 base, with 7 bases remaining between them. Germline-derived CDR1 and CDR2 are SGHRS and YFSETQ. The CDR3 totals 13 residues.

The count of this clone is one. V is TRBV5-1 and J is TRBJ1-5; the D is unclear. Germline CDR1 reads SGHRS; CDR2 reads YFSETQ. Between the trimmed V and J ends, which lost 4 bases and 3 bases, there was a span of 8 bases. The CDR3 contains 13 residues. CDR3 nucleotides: TGCGCCAGCAGCCCGTCTATCAATCAGCCCCAGCATTTT. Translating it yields CASSPSINQPQHF.

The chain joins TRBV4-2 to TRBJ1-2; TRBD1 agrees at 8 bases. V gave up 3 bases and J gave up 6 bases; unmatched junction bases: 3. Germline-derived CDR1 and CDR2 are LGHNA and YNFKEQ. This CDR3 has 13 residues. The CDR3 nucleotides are TGTGCCAGCAGCCAGGACAGGGCGGATGGCTACACCTTC. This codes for CASSQDRADGYTF.

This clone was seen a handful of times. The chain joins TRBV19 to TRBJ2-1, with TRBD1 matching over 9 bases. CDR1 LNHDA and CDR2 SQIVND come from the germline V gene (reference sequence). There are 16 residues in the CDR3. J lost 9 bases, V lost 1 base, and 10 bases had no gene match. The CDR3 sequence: CASSIGGLGGQGEQFF. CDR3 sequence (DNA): TGTGCCAGTAGTATAGGGGGACTCGGGGGACAGGGTGAGCAGTTCTTC. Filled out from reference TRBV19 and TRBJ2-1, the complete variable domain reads DGGITQSPKYLFRKEGQNVTLSCEQNLNHDAMYWYRQDPGQGLRLIYYSQIVNDFQKGDIAEGYSVSREKKESFPLTVTSAQKNPTAFYLCASSIGGLGGQGEQFFGPGTRLTVL.

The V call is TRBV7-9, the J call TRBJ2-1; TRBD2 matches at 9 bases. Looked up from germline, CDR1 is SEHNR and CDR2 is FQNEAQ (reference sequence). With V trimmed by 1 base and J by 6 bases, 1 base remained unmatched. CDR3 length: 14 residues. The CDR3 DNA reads TGTGCCAGCAGCTTAGGGACTAGCGCCAATGAGCAGTTCTTC. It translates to CASSLGTSANEQFF.

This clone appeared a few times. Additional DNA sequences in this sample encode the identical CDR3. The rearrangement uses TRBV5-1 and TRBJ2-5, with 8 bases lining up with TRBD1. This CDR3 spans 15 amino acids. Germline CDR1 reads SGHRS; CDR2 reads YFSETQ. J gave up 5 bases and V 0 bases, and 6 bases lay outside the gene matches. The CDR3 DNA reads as TGCGCCAGCAGCTTGGGGCAGGGGGCAGGTGAGACCCAGTACTTC. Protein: CASSLGQGAGETQYF.

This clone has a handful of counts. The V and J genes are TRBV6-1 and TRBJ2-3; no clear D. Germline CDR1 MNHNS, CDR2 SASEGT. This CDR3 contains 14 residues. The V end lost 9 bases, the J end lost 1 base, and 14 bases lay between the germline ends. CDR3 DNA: TGTGCCAGTGGCGCGGTTTGGGGCACAGATACGCAGTATTTT. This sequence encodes CASGAVWGTDTQYF.

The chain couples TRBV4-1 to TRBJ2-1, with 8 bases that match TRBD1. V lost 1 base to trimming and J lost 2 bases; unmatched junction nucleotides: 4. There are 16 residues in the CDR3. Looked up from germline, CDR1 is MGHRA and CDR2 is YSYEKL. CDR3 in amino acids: CASSQVGQGPYNEQFF. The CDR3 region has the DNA TGCGCCAGCAGCCAAGTCGGACAGGGCCCCTACAATGAGCAGTTCTTC.

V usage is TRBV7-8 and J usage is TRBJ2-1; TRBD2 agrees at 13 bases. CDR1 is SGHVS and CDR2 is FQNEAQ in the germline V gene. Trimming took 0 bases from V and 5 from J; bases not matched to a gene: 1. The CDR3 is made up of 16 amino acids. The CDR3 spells CASSLALAGGHNEQFF. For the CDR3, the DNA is TGTGCCAGCAGCTTAGCACTAGCGGGGGGGCACAATGAGCAGTTCTTC.

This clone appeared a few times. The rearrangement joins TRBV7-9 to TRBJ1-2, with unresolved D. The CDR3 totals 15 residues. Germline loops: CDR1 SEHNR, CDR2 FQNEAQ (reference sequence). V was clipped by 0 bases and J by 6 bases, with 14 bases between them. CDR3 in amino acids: CASSLAMLRADGYTF. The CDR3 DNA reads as TGTGCCAGCAGCTTAGCGATGTTGAGGGCGGATGGCTACACCTTC.

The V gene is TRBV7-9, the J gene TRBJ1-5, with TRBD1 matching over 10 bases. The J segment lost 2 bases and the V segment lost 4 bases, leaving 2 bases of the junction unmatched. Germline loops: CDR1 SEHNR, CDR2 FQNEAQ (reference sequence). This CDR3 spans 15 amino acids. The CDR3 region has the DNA TGTGCCAGCAGCTCTGGGACAGGGGGCAATCAGCCCCAGCATTTT. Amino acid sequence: CASSSGTGGNQPQHF. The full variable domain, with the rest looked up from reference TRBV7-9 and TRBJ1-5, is DTGVSQNPRHKITKRGQNVTFRCDPISEHNRLYWYRQTLGQGPEFLTYFQNEAQLEKSRLLSDRFSAERPKGSFSTLEIQRTEQGDSAMYLCASSSGTGGNQPQHFGDGTRLSIL.

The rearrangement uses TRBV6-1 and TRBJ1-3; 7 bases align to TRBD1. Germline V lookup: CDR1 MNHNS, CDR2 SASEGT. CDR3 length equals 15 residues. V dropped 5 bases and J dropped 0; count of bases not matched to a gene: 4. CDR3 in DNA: TGTGCCAGCAGTCAGGACAGGAACTCTGGAAACACCATATATTTT. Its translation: CASSQDRNSGNTIYF.

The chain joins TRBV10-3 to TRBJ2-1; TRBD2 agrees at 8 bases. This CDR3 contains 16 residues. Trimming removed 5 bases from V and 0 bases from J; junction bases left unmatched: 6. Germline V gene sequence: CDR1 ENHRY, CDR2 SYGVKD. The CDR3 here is CAISLSGSRSYNEQFF. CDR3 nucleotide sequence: TGTGCCATCAGTCTCAGCGGGAGTCGCTCCTACAATGAGCAGTTCTTC.

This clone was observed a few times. As DNA, the CDR3 is TGCAGTGCCGGGAGGGACTATGGCTACACCTTC. Its protein product is CSAGRDYGYTF. V is TRBV20-1 and J is TRBJ1-2, with D unresolved. The CDR3 extends over 11 amino acids. V was shortened by 6 bases and J by 3 bases, with 8 bases between the two germline ends. CDR1 is DFQATT, CDR2 SNEGSKA, per germline (reference sequence).